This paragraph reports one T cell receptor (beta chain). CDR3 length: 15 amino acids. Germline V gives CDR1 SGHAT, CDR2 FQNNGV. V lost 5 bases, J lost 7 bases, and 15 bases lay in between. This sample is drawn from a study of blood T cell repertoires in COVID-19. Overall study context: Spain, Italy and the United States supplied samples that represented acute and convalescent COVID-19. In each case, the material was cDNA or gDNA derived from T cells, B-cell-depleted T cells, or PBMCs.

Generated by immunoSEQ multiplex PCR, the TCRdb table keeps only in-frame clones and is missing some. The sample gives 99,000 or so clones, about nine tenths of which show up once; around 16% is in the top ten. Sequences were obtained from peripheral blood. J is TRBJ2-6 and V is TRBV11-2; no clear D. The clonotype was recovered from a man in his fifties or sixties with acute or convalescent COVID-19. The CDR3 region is CASSPSSFGANVLTF. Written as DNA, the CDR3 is TGTGCCAGCAGCCCTAGTAGTTTTGGTGCCAACGTCCTGACTTTC.